The rows below give T cell receptor beta chains drawn from one sample of a study of cytomegalovirus exposure and HLA in healthy donors. The repertoire was sequenced with immunoSEQ multiplex PCR; TCRdb's copy has only in-frame clones and lacks some. The sample yields roughly 150,000 clones, 70% to 90% seen once. Input material: PBMCs. These receptors were taken from a woman aged 18-29 years in good health and CMV-seropositive. Each CDR3 is given with its conserved first and last residue. D genes are given only for firm matches. Size is omitted from some rows. Given values are once, few, many or a class for expanded clones.

>TRBV19|TRBJ2-7|16|TRBD2|-
CASTGTSRGNPGEQYF
TGTGCCAGTACCGGGACTAGCCGGGGGAATCCAGGGGAGCAGTACTTC
>TRBV6-6|TRBJ2-1|15|TRBD2|-
CASSYGGRVVDEQFF
TGTGCCAGCAGTTACGGCGGGAGGGTGGTCGATGAGCAGTTCTTC
>TRBV2|TRBJ2-2|13|-|-
CASRSANTGELFF
TGTGCCAGCCGTTCGGCGAACACCGGGGAGCTGTTTTTT
>TRBV5-1|TRBJ2-7|12|-|-
CASSWAGVEQYF
TGCGCCAGCAGTTGGGCCGGGGTCGAGCAGTACTTC
>TRBV12-5|TRBJ2-5|16|TRBD2|-
CASGPGTSGGGETQYF
TGTGCTAGTGGCCCCGGGACTAGCGGGGGAGGGGAGACCCAGTACTTC
>TRBV10-1|TRBJ2-5|15|-|-
CASSESIGGTETQYF
TGCGCCAGCAGTGAGTCGATTGGGGGGACAGAGACCCAGTACTTC
>TRBV30|TRBJ1-5|16|TRBD1|-
CAWSTGTARDNQPQHF
TGTGCCTGGAGTACCGGGACAGCGAGAGACAATCAGCCCCAGCATTTT
>TRBV11-2|TRBJ2-1|19|TRBD2|-
CASSLVGTSGRGGDHEQFF
TGTGCCAGCAGCTTAGTCGGGACTAGCGGGAGAGGTGGGGATCATGAGCAGTTCTTC
>TRBV5-1|TRBJ1-3|16|-|-
CASSPAGGIGGNTIYF
TGCGCCAGCAGCCCCGCAGGAGGAATCGGTGGAAACACCATATATTTT
>TRBV2|TRBJ2-5|13|-|-
CASRREQRETQYF
TGTGCCAGCAGGAGGGAGCAGAGGGAGACCCAGTACTTC
>TRBV11-3|TRBJ1-2|16|-|-
CASSLGGEERAYGYTF
TGTGCCAGCAGCTTAGGCGGGGAGGAGAGGGCCTATGGCTACACCTTC
>TRBV21-1|TRBJ1-2|15|-|once
CASTSQETGEYGYTF
TGTGCCAGCACAAGCCAGGAGACAGGGGAATACGGCTACACCTTC